The 17 T cell receptor beta chains given below trace back to one sample, sequenced in a study of Graves' ophthalmopathy and Graves' hyperthyroidism. Amplification of TCR beta CDR3 regions used RNA transcripts. The workflow started with a first-round RT-PCR run with HTBI primers and then moved on to a second-round multiplex PCR. TCRdb re-analysed the multiplex PCR reads in MiXCR, keeping a single row per CDR3 protein. Among hundreds of thousands of distinct CDR3 sequences, 20% to 25% were seen once, and the ten largest hold approximately 3%. The sequenced material came from peripheral blood. These receptors were obtained from a woman aged 18-35 years with stable Graves' hyperthyroidism.

The gene calls are TRBV27 and TRBJ2-4; 8 bases agree with TRBD1. The germline CDR1 and CDR2 sequences are MNHEY and SMNVEV (reference sequence). This CDR3 has 13 residues. Trimming cost V 5 bases and J 7 bases; bases outside gene matches: 4. In DNA, the CDR3 is TGTGCCAGCAGTCCCAACAGGGGGAACATTCAGTACTTC. This encodes CASSPNRGNIQYF.

This clonotype was seen repeatedly, ten times or more. The chain is built from TRBV4-2 and TRBJ1-2; no definite D call. The CDR3 contains 14 residues. Between the trimmed V and J ends, which lost 0 bases and 8 bases, there was a span of 13 bases. Germline values: CDR1 LGHNA, CDR2 YNFKEQ. The CDR3 here is CASSQEGYRSGYTF. DNA of the CDR3: TGTGCCAGCAGCCAAGAGGGGTATAGATCCGGCTACACCTTC.

In its sample, this clonotype was seen many times. This chain joins TRBV20-1 and TRBJ2-7; D is uncertain. The V and J ends lost 1 base and 1 base respectively, with 8 bases between them. Germline V lookup: CDR1 DFQATT, CDR2 SNEGSKA (reference sequence). The CDR3 is 13 residues long. DNA of the CDR3: TGCAGTGCTAGAGTTGGTACATCCTACGAGCAGTACTTC. Amino acids: CSARVGTSYEQYF.

Concerning this clonotype: A much larger clone differs by one base, so this may be a read error. This chain connects TRBV2 to TRBJ1-2; D is perhaps TRBD1 (6 bases). The CDR3 contains 14 residues. The germline V gene has CDR1 SNHLY and CDR2 FYNNEI. The CDR3 is CASSESRGAGGYAF. CDR3 DNA: TGTGCCAGCAGTGAATCCAGGGGAGCCGGCGGCTACGCCTTC. The full variable domain, its missing parts supplied by reference TRBV2 and TRBJ1-2, is EPEVTQTPSHQVTQMGQEVILRCVPISNHLYFYWYRQILGQKVEFLVSFYNNEISEKSEIFDDQFSVERPDGSNFTLKIRSTKLEDSAMYFCASSESRGAGGYAFGSGTRLTVV.

This clonotype was seen ten or more times. The V gene is TRBV6-5, the J gene TRBJ1-1; D ambiguous. V dropped 6 bases and J dropped 5 bases, with 16 bases sitting between them. The CDR3 totals 14 residues. CDR1 MNHEY and CDR2 SVGAGI come from the germline V gene. CDR3 coding DNA: TGTGCCAGCAGCAAAGGGTCGTCGTATACTGAAGCTTTCTTT. It codes for CASSKGSSYTEAFF.

This clonotype was recorded many times. This sequence joins TRBV6-5 and TRBJ1-2; D is undetermined. V was pared by 6 bases and J by 4 bases, with 6 bases between. CDR1 and CDR2 from the germline V gene are MNHEY and SVGAGI. The CDR3 spans 11 residues. In DNA form, the CDR3 reads TGTGCCAGCAGGGCCAGCTATGGCTACACCTTC. Its protein is CASRASYGYTF.

This clonotype was seen more than once but under ten times. The J gene is TRBJ2-7, the V gene TRBV4-1; D uncertain. The germline V and J ends were trimmed by 3 bases and 3 bases, with 15 bases remaining between them. The V gene's germline CDR1 is MGHRA and CDR2 YSYEKL. CDR3 length: 15 amino acids. The CDR3 sequence is CASSQIASVLYEQYF. In DNA, the CDR3 is TGCGCCAGCAGCCAGATAGCCTCCGTCCTCTACGAGCAGTACTTC.

This clonotype was seen ten or more times. The chain joins TRBV19 to TRBJ2-5; tentative D call: TRBD1 (6 bases). This CDR3 has 14 residues. Germline-derived CDR1 and CDR2 are LNHDA and SQIVND (reference sequence). Trimming cost V 10 bases and J 5 bases, with 20 bases left between them. CDR3 DNA sequence: TGTGCCACTACGGCAGGGGAAAACGGCGAGACCCAGTACTTC. Translating it yields CATTAGENGETQYF.

This clonotype was observed at least ten times. The chain joins TRBV7-2 to TRBJ2-4; D may be TRBD1 or TRBD2 (5 bases each). Germline V gene data show CDR1 as SGHTA and CDR2 as FQGNSA. This CDR3 spans 12 amino acids. Trimming cost V 4 bases and J 5 bases, with 6 bases left between them. The CDR3 nucleotides read TGTGCCAGCAGCTCGGGACAAAACATTCAGTACTTC. It is translated as CASSSGQNIQYF.

The chain is built from TRBV5-1 and TRBJ1-1; D unclear. Germline CDR1 reads SGHRS; CDR2 reads YFSETQ. The CDR3 spans 15 residues. V lost 0 bases and J 11 bases, leaving 20 bases between the germline ends. CDR3 residues: CASSLGTEGLRAAFF. DNA for the CDR3: TGCGCCAGCAGCTTGGGAACCGAAGGATTAAGAGCGGCTTTCTTT. The full variable domain, in which reference TRBV5-1 and TRBJ1-1 provide the parts outside the CDR3, is KAGVTQTPRYLIKTRGQQVTLSCSPISGHRSVSWYQQTPGQGLQFLFEYFSETQRNKGNFPGRFSGRQFSNSRSEMNVSTLELGDSALYLCASSLGTEGLRAAFFGQGTRLTVV.

This clonotype came up many times. The rearrangement links TRBV6-1 to TRBJ2-7, with 13 bases aligning to TRBD2. V dropped 0 bases and J dropped 0; count of bases not matched to a gene: 5. The CDR3 spans 18 residues. Germline CDR1 and CDR2: MNHNS and SASEGT. CDR3 bases: TGTGCCAGCAGTGAAGCCGGGGGACTAGCGGGGCCCTCCTACGAGCAGTACTTC. Protein: CASSEAGGLAGPSYEQYF.

This clonotype was recorded many times. The genes are TRBV5-1 and TRBJ2-7, with D maybe TRBD1 (6 bases). Germline CDR1 and CDR2: SGHRS and YFSETQ. This CDR3 region has 13 residues. V lost 5 bases to trimming and J lost 2 bases, with 11 bases between them. CDR3 DNA sequence: TGCGCCAGCAGACAAACAGGGACCTACGAGCAGTACTTC. Encoded protein: CASRQTGTYEQYF.

The chain links TRBV6-1 to TRBJ2-2; possible D gene TRBD2, 6 bases. The V end was cut by 1 base, the J end by 6 bases, with 15 bases between. The germline CDR1 and CDR2 sequences are MNHNS and SASEGT. The CDR3 extends over 16 amino acids. The CDR3 loop is CASSEEYGGSPGELFF. The CDR3 coding sequence is TGTGCCAGCAGTGAAGAGTACGGGGGATCCCCCGGGGAGCTGTTTTTT.

This clonotype was counted ten times or more. V and J are TRBV7-2 and TRBJ1-2; TRBD1 aligns across 9 bases. V was clipped by 5 bases and J by 4 bases; unmatched bases: 11. The CDR3 totals 16 residues. Germline V lookup: CDR1 SGHTA, CDR2 FQGNSA. CDR3 in amino acids: CASSVSGTGRSYGYTF. The DNA of the CDR3 is TGTGCCAGCAGCGTATCCGGGACAGGGAGGTCCTATGGCTACACCTTC.

This clonotype was picked up many times. CDR3 DNA: TGTGCCAGCAGTTCACGGGACAGGGGATTCTACGAGCAGTACTTC. It codes for CASSSRDRGFYEQYF. This rearrangement joins TRBV12-3 or TRBV12-4 to TRBJ2-7, with 10 bases identical to TRBD1. The CDR3 is 15 amino acids. V trimming: 4 bases; J trimming: 3 bases; junction bases outside the gene matches: 6.

This clonotype was counted many times. This CDR3 is CASRSRQLDSGNTIYF. The CDR3 nucleotides read TGTGCCAGCAGGTCTAGACAGCTTGACTCTGGAAACACCATATATTTT. The genes are TRBV27 and TRBJ1-3, with a weak D call TRBD1 (5 bases). Trimming took off 6 bases at V and 0 bases at J, with 15 bases between the two ends. CDR1 is MNHEY and CDR2 is SMNVEV in the germline V gene (reference sequence). CDR3 size: 16 residues.

There are many counts of this clonotype. The gene calls are TRBV7-9 and TRBJ2-7; 11 bases are a match to TRBD1. This CDR3 is built from 13 residues. Germline V gene lookup returns CDR1 SEHNR and CDR2 FQNEAQ (reference sequence). The V segment lost 5 bases and the J segment 7 bases; nucleotides outside the gene matches: 4. CDR3 DNA sequence: TGTGCCAGCAGCACGGACAGGGGGCTTGAGCAGTACTTC. Its translation is CASSTDRGLEQYF.